A selection of T cell receptor beta chains follows, all from one sample in a study of CD8 T cells in ankylosing spondylitis. Each CDR3 protein is one row after TCRdb ran MiXCR on the 5' RACE reads. The repertoire holds about 140,000 distinct CDR3 sequences, with roughly 8.4% as singletons. Sequenced material: synovial fluid, either unsorted or a sorted T cell fraction (not recorded which). The receptor source for this set is a male donor with ankylosing spondylitis. CDR3s include the opening cysteine and the closing phenylalanine or tryptophan. D genes are given only for firm matches. Clone sizes are given selectively: once, few, many, or a class where the clone is expanded.

v_gene: TRBV11-2
j_gene: TRBJ2-6
len: 21
d_gene: TRBD2
abundance: .
CDR3nt: TGTGCCAGCAGCTTAGACCCCTATGTTCCATATTCCGGGACTACCCTAAACGTCCTGACTTTC
CDR3aa: CASSLDPYVPYSGTTLNVLTF

v_gene: TRBV6-1
j_gene: TRBJ1-1
len: 15
d_gene: .
abundance: .
CDR3nt: TGTGCCAGCAAGGGTGAATTGTGGGAGAACACTGAAGCTTTCTTT
CDR3aa: CASKGELWENTEAFF

v_gene: TRBV3-1
j_gene: TRBJ2-2
len: 16
d_gene: TRBD1
abundance: .
CDR3nt: TGTGCCAGCAGCCCCTGGACAGGGGGTAACACCGGGGAGCTGTTTTTT
CDR3aa: CASSPWTGGNTGELFF

v_gene: TRBV7-2
j_gene: TRBJ1-6
len: 14
d_gene: .
abundance: many
CDR3nt: TGTGCCAGCGGAACAGGAGGGTATAATTCACCCCTCCACTTT
CDR3aa: CASGTGGYNSPLHF

v_gene: TRBV11-1
j_gene: TRBJ2-7
len: 16
d_gene: TRBD2
abundance: many
CDR3nt: TGTGCCAGCAGCACGCCGAGCGGGGACCTCTCCTACGAGCAGTACTTC
CDR3aa: CASSTPSGDLSYEQYF

v_gene: TRBV25-1
j_gene: TRBJ1-5
len: 16
d_gene: .
abundance: .
CDR3nt: TGTGCCAGCAGCGAGGCCCGGGACACTAGCAATCAGCCCCAGCATTTT
CDR3aa: CASSEARDTSNQPQHF

v_gene: TRBV4-3
j_gene: TRBJ2-7
len: 14
d_gene: .
abundance: many
CDR3nt: TGCGCCAGCAGCCAAGATAAGGGACCCTACGAGCAGTACTTC
CDR3aa: CASSQDKGPYEQYF

v_gene: TRBV24-1
j_gene: TRBJ2-7
len: 16
d_gene: TRBD1
abundance: many
CDR3nt: TGTGCCACCAGTGATTCGGGACAGGGGGCGTTCTACGAGCAGTACTTC
CDR3aa: CATSDSGQGAFYEQYF

v_gene: TRBV20-1
j_gene: TRBJ2-2
len: 13
d_gene: .
abundance: .
CDR3nt: TGCAGTGCTAGATGGATGGGGGGCGGGGAGCTGTTTTTT
CDR3aa: CSARWMGGGELFF

v_gene: TRBV7-3
j_gene: TRBJ2-3
len: 14
d_gene: TRBD1
abundance: .
CDR3nt: TGTGCCAGCAGCTCTACAGGGGGCGCAGATACGCAGTATTTT
CDR3aa: CASSSTGGADTQYF

v_gene: TRBV19
j_gene: TRBJ1-1
len: 15
d_gene: .
abundance: .
CDR3nt: TGTGCCAGTAGTAAACTCAATCTAAGAGGTACTGAAGCTTTCTTT
CDR3aa: CASSKLNLRGTEAFF

v_gene: TRBV3-1
j_gene: TRBJ1-2
len: 12
d_gene: .
abundance: many
CDR3nt: TGTGCCAGCAGCTTCCAGGGACATGGCTACACCTTC
CDR3aa: CASSFQGHGYTF

v_gene: TRBV7-6
j_gene: TRBJ2-1
len: 14
d_gene: TRBD2
abundance: .
CDR3nt: TGTGCCAGCAGCTCTCAGCGGGGGGGTCCCGAGCAGTTCTTC
CDR3aa: CASSSQRGGPEQFF

v_gene: TRBV20-1
j_gene: TRBJ2-1
len: 14
d_gene: TRBD2
abundance: many
CDR3nt: TGCAGTGCTCAGTCCGGGACTAGCTTCCAGGAGCAGTTCTTC
CDR3aa: CSAQSGTSFQEQFF

v_gene: TRBV5-1
j_gene: TRBJ2-2
len: 14
d_gene: .
abundance: few
CDR3nt: TGCGCCAGCAGCCCACGGGAGCACACCGGGGAGCTGTTTTTT
CDR3aa: CASSPREHTGELFF

v_gene: TRBV7-8
j_gene: TRBJ2-7
len: 13
d_gene: .
abundance: many
CDR3nt: TGTGCCAGCAGCTGGGACACCCTCTACGAGCAGTACTTC
CDR3aa: CASSWDTLYEQYF

v_gene: TRBV4-2
j_gene: TRBJ2-1
len: 17
d_gene: TRBD2
abundance: many
CDR3nt: TGTGCCAGCAGCCAGGGGATGGAGGCGGGAGGGTACAATGAGCAGTTCTTC
CDR3aa: CASSQGMEAGGYNEQFF

v_gene: TRBV25-1
j_gene: TRBJ2-7
len: 19
d_gene: .
abundance: .
CDR3nt: TGTGCCAGCAGTGAATCCTCCCCCCGGACAGCTTGGAACTCCTACGAGCAGTACTTC
CDR3aa: CASSESSPRTAWNSYEQYF

v_gene: TRBV6-1
j_gene: TRBJ1-2
len: 15
d_gene: .
abundance: .
CDR3nt: TGTGCCAGCCTAAACCCGGGACATAATAACTATGGCTACACCTTC
CDR3aa: CASLNPGHNNYGYTF

v_gene: TRBV2
j_gene: TRBJ1-1
len: 14
d_gene: TRBD1
abundance: .
CDR3nt: TGTGCCAGCAGTTTACAGGGGCGGAACACTGAAGCTTTCTTT
CDR3aa: CASSLQGRNTEAFF

v_gene: TRBV20-1
j_gene: TRBJ1-6
len: 18
d_gene: TRBD1
abundance: many
CDR3nt: TGCAGTGCTAGAGATTTTGAGGATTCAACAGGGGGAAATTCACCCCTCCACTTT
CDR3aa: CSARDFEDSTGGNSPLHF

v_gene: TRBV7-9
j_gene: TRBJ1-1
len: 13
d_gene: TRBD1
abundance: many
CDR3nt: TGTGCCAGCACCGCAGGGGGCCACACTGAAGCTTTCTTT
CDR3aa: CASTAGGHTEAFF

v_gene: TRBV20-1
j_gene: TRBJ1-6
len: 13
d_gene: .
abundance: many
CDR3nt: TGCAGTGCTTGGGACCCCAGGGGTTCACCCCTCCACTTT
CDR3aa: CSAWDPRGSPLHF

v_gene: TRBV14
j_gene: TRBJ1-4
len: 13
d_gene: .
abundance: .
CDR3nt: TGTGCCAGCAGCCAAGATAACGCTGAAAAACTGTTTTTT
CDR3aa: CASSQDNAEKLFF

v_gene: TRBV18
j_gene: TRBJ2-1
len: 16
d_gene: .
abundance: once
CDR3nt: TGTGCCAGCTCACCCCATGAACTATCGGTGGACAATGAGCAGTTCTTC
CDR3aa: CASSPHELSVDNEQFF

v_gene: TRBV6-1
j_gene: TRBJ2-1
len: 14
d_gene: .
abundance: .
CDR3nt: TGTGCCAGCAGTCAAGATATGCTAGTTGATGAGCAGTTCTTC
CDR3aa: CASSQDMLVDEQFF

v_gene: TRBV28
j_gene: TRBJ1-4
len: 14
d_gene: .
abundance: few
CDR3nt: TGTGCCAGCAGTTTAACACAGCTTAATGAAAAACTGTTTTTT
CDR3aa: CASSLTQLNEKLFF